The 24 T cell receptor beta chains given below trace back to one sample, sequenced in a study of T cells in localized non-small cell lung cancer (TCRdb year 2020). The receptor library was made with the immunoSEQ multiplex PCR assay. Drawn from immuneACCESS, this table holds only the in-frame rearrangements with V and J called that TCRdb kept. Clones are partly lost; checked studies trace under half to an unresolved V gene and leave the rest unexplained. This sample holds about 48,000 clones; around 77% were observed only once. The ten largest clones capture around a sixth of the sample. Sequenced material: peripheral blood, taken before any cancer treatment. These receptors all come from a man between 35 and 75 years old with stage I squamous cell lung carcinoma.

The rearrangement uses TRBV11-2 and TRBJ1-5; a possible D gene is TRBD1 (6 bases). This CDR3 is 15 amino acids long. With 1 base removed from V and 7 bases from J, the gap between germline ends came to 14 bases. Germline V lookup: CDR1 SGHAT, CDR2 FQNNGV. The CDR3 is CASSLVGGPKQPQHF. The CDR3 region has the DNA TGTGCCAGCAGCTTAGTTGGGGGCCCTAAACAGCCCCAGCATTTT.

The rearrangement uses TRBV6-5 and TRBJ2-1; D unclear. Germline V lookup: CDR1 MNHEY, CDR2 SVGAGI. The CDR3 is 15 residues long. The V and J ends lost 2 bases and 0 bases respectively, with 8 bases between them. The CDR3: CASSYARSSYNEQFF. CDR3 bases: TGTGCCAGCAGTTACGCCCGGAGCTCCTACAATGAGCAGTTCTTC.

This clone was recorded once. The gene calls are TRBV5-6 and TRBJ2-6, with TRBD1 matching over 7 bases. Germline V gives CDR1 SGHDT, CDR2 YYEEEE. The CDR3 has 16 residues. The J segment lost 4 bases and the V segment lost 2 bases, leaving 6 bases of the junction unmatched. The CDR3 region has the DNA TGTGCCAGCAGCTTCGAGGGGGCGCTGGGGGCCAACGTCCTGACTTTC. Translated, it gives CASSFEGALGANVLTF. The full variable domain, with the rest looked up from reference TRBV5-6 and TRBJ2-6, is DAGVTQSPTHLIKTRGQQVTLRCSPKSGHDTVSWYQQALGQGPQFIFQYYEEEERQRGNFPDRFSGHQFPNYSSELNVNALLLGDSALYLCASSFEGALGANVLTFGAGSRLTVL.

This clone was counted a few times. This sequence joins TRBV2 and TRBJ1-5; 8 positions match TRBD1. There are 15 residues in the CDR3. V lost 4 bases, J lost 3 bases, and 5 bases stayed unmatched. The germline V gene encodes CDR1 SNHLY and CDR2 FYNNEI. The CDR3 loop is CASSVGQGHNQPQHF. CDR3 coding DNA: TGTGCCAGCAGTGTAGGACAGGGCCACAATCAGCCCCAGCATTTT.

The V call is TRBV4-2, the J call TRBJ1-4; TRBD1 might be the D (5 bases). The CDR3 extends over 17 amino acids. Trimming took off 0 bases at V and 5 bases at J, with 16 bases between the two ends. Germline V CDR1 and CDR2: LGHNA, YNFKEQ. The CDR3 DNA reads TGTGCCAGCAGCCAAGATCATGGGGGGGAGGTAAATGAAAAACTGTTTTTT. Translating it yields CASSQDHGGEVNEKLFF.

The rearrangement uses TRBV6-5 and TRBJ1-1; the match to TRBD1 covers 8 bases. Unmatched junction bases numbered 3, after V lost 2 bases and J lost 4 bases. CDR1 and CDR2 (germline): MNHEY, SVGAGI. The CDR3 runs 14 residues. The CDR3 DNA is TGTGCCAGCAGTTACGGACAGGGTGGCACTGAAGCTTTCTTT. As protein: CASSYGQGGTEAFF.

The chain carries TRBV5-5 and TRBJ1-6, with D possibly matching TRBD1 (6 bases). Per germline, CDR1 SGHKS and CDR2 YYEKEE (reference sequence). Trimming pared 3 bases from V and 6 bases from J, leaving 13 bases between. The CDR3 runs to 15 residues. The DNA of the CDR3 is TGTGCCAGCAGCTCAGAGGGGGGACCTAATTCACCCCTCCACTTT. The encoded protein is CASSSEGGPNSPLHF. Full variable domain (outside the CDR3, taken from reference TRBV5-5 and TRBJ1-6): DAGVTQSPTHLIKTRGQQVTLRCSPISGHKSVSWYQQVLGQGPQFIFQYYEKEERGRGNFPDRFSARQFPNYSSELNVNALLLGDSALYLCASSSEGGPNSPLHFGNGTRLTVT.

The chain uses TRBV7-9 and TRBJ1-2; D remains ambiguous. This CDR3 is built from 13 residues. V gave up 4 bases and J gave up 2 bases, with 8 bases separating them. Germline-derived CDR1 and CDR2 are SEHNR and FQNEAQ (reference sequence). DNA of the CDR3: TGTGCCAGCAGCTCCGGGATGAACTATGGCTACACCTTC. Protein product: CASSSGMNYGYTF.

This clone was seen a single time. This chain joins TRBV28 and TRBJ1-1; no clear D gene. Germline V CDR1 and CDR2: MDHEN, SYDVKM. V shed 10 bases and J shed 4 bases, with 13 bases lying between them. This CDR3 comprises 12 residues. CDR3 sequence reads: CATYYVGTEAFF. The CDR3 bases are TGTGCCACCTACTATGTAGGCACTGAAGCTTTCTTT.

A single count supports this clone. The V and J genes are TRBV7-9 and TRBJ1-5; D ambiguous. From germline, CDR1 is SEHNR and CDR2 FQNEAQ (reference sequence). This CDR3 spans 14 amino acids. V gave up 1 base and J gave up 1 base, with 5 bases separating them. CDR3 region: CASSLEDSNQPQHF. CDR3 DNA: TGTGCCAGCAGCTTAGAGGACAGCAATCAGCCCCAGCATTTT.

The chain links TRBV11-3 to TRBJ2-7; the D is unclear. Trimming removed 1 base at V and 5 bases at J, with 12 bases between. In germline, CDR1 is SGHNT, CDR2 YENEEA. The length of the CDR3 is 14 residues. The CDR3 loop is CASSLGISPDEQYF. Written as DNA, the CDR3 is TGTGCCAGCAGCTTAGGGATAAGCCCTGACGAGCAGTACTTC. The full variable domain, rest sourced from reference TRBV11-3 and TRBJ2-7, is EAGVVQSPRYKIIEKKQPVAFWCNPISGHNTLYWYLQNLGQGPELLIRYENEEAVDDSQLPKDRFSAERLKGVDSTLKIQPAELGDSAVYLCASSLGISPDEQYFGPGTRLTVT.

This clone has only one observation. The chain has TRBV5-6 and TRBJ2-1, with a weak D call TRBD1 (6 bases). Germline CDR1 is SGHDT and CDR2 is YYEEEE. The V and J ends lost 6 bases and 4 bases respectively, with 14 bases between them. The CDR3 is made up of 14 amino acids. The DNA for the CDR3 is TGTGCCAGCATTTACGGGACATCTTACAATGAGCAGTTCTTC. It is translated as CASIYGTSYNEQFF. The entire variable domain, with the rest obtained from reference TRBV5-6 and TRBJ2-1, is as follows: DAGVTQSPTHLIKTRGQQVTLRCSPKSGHDTVSWYQQALGQGPQFIFQYYEEEERQRGNFPDRFSGHQFPNYSSELNVNALLLGDSALYLCASIYGTSYNEQFFGPGTRLTVL.

This clone was seen ten or more times. The chain couples TRBV4-2 to TRBJ1-3; D unresolved. The germline V gene encodes CDR1 LGHNA and CDR2 YNFKEQ. Trimming took 0 bases from V and 2 from J, leaving 11 bases between them. CDR3 length: 16 amino acids. Here the CDR3 reads CASSQESADPGNTIYF. The CDR3 region has the DNA TGTGCCAGCAGCCAAGAGTCCGCAGACCCTGGAAACACCATATATTTT.

This clone was found a few times. The chain carries TRBV10-3 and TRBJ2-7; 12 bases match TRBD2. The V and J ends lost 3 bases and 4 bases, in that order; junction bases with no gene match: 1. CDR1 and CDR2 (germline): ENHRY, SYGVKD. The CDR3 has 14 residues. CDR3 bases: TGTGCCATCAGTGATGGACTAGCGGGGTACGAGCAGTACTTC. This translates into CAISDGLAGYEQYF.

V is TRBV7-2 and J is TRBJ2-7; D may match TRBD1 or TRBD2 (5 bases each). The V end was cut by 5 bases, the J end by 3 bases, with 20 bases between. This CDR3 is built from 16 residues. Germline V gene sequence: CDR1 SGHTA, CDR2 FQGNSA. The CDR3 loop is CASSPTRLGPYYEQYF. The CDR3 bases are TGTGCCAGCAGCCCTACCCGTCTGGGACCTTACTACGAGCAGTACTTC.

CDR3 sequence (DNA): TGCAGCGTTGAATTGGCGGCGACCTACGAGCAGTACTTC. It specifies CSVELAATYEQYF. The chain links TRBV29-1 to TRBJ2-7; D not certain. The germline CDR1 and CDR2 sequences are SQVTM and ANQGSEA. Trimming cost V 2 bases and J 2 bases, with 10 bases left between them. The CDR3 has 13 residues.

The chain couples TRBV5-6 to TRBJ2-7; D is unresolved. Germline values: CDR1 SGHDT, CDR2 YYEEEE. V was shortened by 3 bases and J by 3 bases, with 4 bases between the two germline ends. This CDR3 is built from 11 residues. This CDR3 reads CASSSFYEQYF. CDR3 sequence (DNA): TGTGCCAGCAGCTCCTTCTACGAGCAGTACTTC.

The chain is built from TRBV11-2 and TRBJ2-2, with TRBD1 matching 9 bases. V trimming: 5 bases; J trimming: 15 bases; junction bases outside the gene matches: 10. Per germline, CDR1 SGHAT and CDR2 FQNNGV. The CDR3 covers 13 residues. The CDR3 bases are TGTGCCAGCAGCCCCATTCGGGACAGGGAAATGTTTTTT. Translation gives CASSPIRDREMFF.

The rearrangement uses TRBV5-4 and TRBJ2-2, with 10 positions matching TRBD1. After removal of 0 bases from V and 6 bases from J, the junction contained 2 bases not matched to a gene. Germline-derived CDR1 and CDR2 are SGHNT and YYREEE (reference sequence). The CDR3 is 15 residues long. CDR3 bases: TGTGCCAGCAGCTTGGGACAGGGGGCTCCCGGGGAGCTGTTTTTT. As protein: CASSLGQGAPGELFF.

Here the CDR3 reads CASSVAPGLAGAGEQFF. The DNA of the CDR3 is TGTGCCAGCAGCGTAGCCCCGGGACTAGCGGGGGCGGGTGAGCAGTTCTTC. The J gene is TRBJ2-1, the V gene TRBV9, with 14 bases identical to TRBD2. V lost 0 bases and J lost 9; bases outside the gene matches: 8. The CDR3 consists of 17 residues. CDR1 and CDR2 from the germline V gene are SGDLS and YYNGEE.

The V call is TRBV11-2, the J call TRBJ2-7, with 7 nucleotides matching TRBD2. V lost 3 bases and J lost 0; bases outside the gene matches: 5. Germline V gene data show CDR1 as SGHAT and CDR2 as FQNNGV. The CDR3 covers 15 residues. Here the CDR3 reads CASSFGLADSYEQYF. The CDR3 nucleotides are TGTGCCAGCAGCTTCGGGCTAGCGGACTCCTACGAGCAGTACTTC.

The chain joins TRBV5-4 to TRBJ2-3; unclear D gene. Germline assignment: CDR1 SGHNT and CDR2 YYREEE (reference sequence). V gave up 1 base and J gave up 1 base, with 7 bases separating them. The CDR3 is 14 amino acids. The CDR3 DNA reads TGTGCCAGCAGCTTGCGGTGGGGCACAGATACGCAGTATTTT. This translates into CASSLRWGTDTQYF.

The CDR3 region is CASSLLSGGIYNEQFF. The CDR3 coding sequence is TGTGCCAGCAGTTTATTGTCGGGAGGGATCTACAATGAGCAGTTCTTC. V and J are TRBV28 and TRBJ2-1; the match to TRBD2 covers 8 bases. This CDR3 has 16 amino acids. Germline CDR1 reads MDHEN; CDR2 reads SYDVKM. The V gene end was trimmed by 1 base and the J gene end by 3 bases; junction bases not matched to a gene: 5.

The CDR3 nucleotides are TGTGCCATCAGTGAGTCTGGGACAGGGACGACTAGGACTTTCTTT. Its translation is CAISESGTGTTRTFF. The chain links TRBV10-3 to TRBJ1-1; 9 nucleotides line up with TRBD1. The CDR3 spans 15 residues. The ends lost 0 bases at V and 12 bases at J; junction bases unmatched: 11. The germline V gene encodes CDR1 ENHRY and CDR2 SYGVKD.